This is a list of T cell receptor beta chains from one sample in a study of identical twins. One entry per CDR3 protein results from TCRdb running MiXCR on the 5' RACE reads. The sample consists of about 890,000 distinct CDR3 sequences, around an eighth of them appearing once. Separately, the same data were catalogued under a study of yellow fever vaccine responses in identical twins.

The sequenced material came from PBMCs. The receptor source for this set is a woman between 18 and 29 years old in good health. Both conserved end residues are part of each CDR3. Each record gives: clone size, D gene, V gene, J gene, CDR3 DNA, CDR3 protein. D genes are given only for firm matches. Only part of the rows carry a size: once, few, many, or a class if the clone is expanded.

size: -; D: TRBD1; V: TRBV5-1; J: TRBJ1-1; DNA: TGCGCCAGCAGCACTACCACAGGGGGCGGCACTGAAGCTTTCTTT; CDR3: CASSTTTGGGTEAFF
size: few; D: TRBD2; V: TRBV11-2; J: TRBJ2-3; DNA: TGTGCCAGCAGCATCGGACTAGCGGCGGGGGGCACAGATACGCAGTATTTT; CDR3: CASSIGLAAGGTDTQYF
size: few; D: -; V: TRBV4-1; J: TRBJ1-2; DNA: TGCGCCAGCAGCCAAGATGAGAGGGGCTTAGGCTATGGCTACACCTTC; CDR3: CASSQDERGLGYGYTF
size: -; D: -; V: TRBV2; J: TRBJ2-5; DNA: TGTGCCAGCACGGGGAGGAGAGTGGAGACCCAGTACTTC; CDR3: CASTGRRVETQYF
size: -; D: TRBD1; V: TRBV3-1; J: TRBJ2-7; DNA: TGTGCCAGCAGCCCTCGCCGGGACAGCCGACCTAGCTCCTACGAGCAGTACTTC; CDR3: CASSPRRDSRPSSYEQYF
size: few; D: -; V: TRBV24-1; J: TRBJ2-3; DNA: TGTGCCACCAGTGACCTGACAGCTGGGGCAGATACGCAGTATTTT; CDR3: CATSDLTAGADTQYF
size: -; D: TRBD2; V: TRBV7-9; J: TRBJ2-1; DNA: TGTGCCAGCAGCTTGGGACTAGCGAGGGTTTACAATGAGCAGTTCTTC; CDR3: CASSLGLARVYNEQFF
size: few; D: TRBD1; V: TRBV12-3/TRBV12-4; J: TRBJ1-5; DNA: TGTGCCAGCCGTCCCTCGGGAGGGGGCCTGGCCCAGCATTTT; CDR3: CASRPSGGGLAQHF
size: -; D: -; V: TRBV20-1; J: TRBJ1-2; DNA: TGCAGTGCTAGAGTCCCAGCAACTAACTATGGCTACACCTTC; CDR3: CSARVPATNYGYTF
size: many; D: -; V: TRBV29-1; J: TRBJ1-2; DNA: TGCAGCGTTGAAGTAGGGGGTAACTATGGCTACACCTTC; CDR3: CSVEVGGNYGYTF
size: many; D: TRBD2; V: TRBV7-8; J: TRBJ2-1; DNA: TGTGCCAGCAGCTTAATCTGGACTAGCGGTTACAATGAGCAGTTCTTC; CDR3: CASSLIWTSGYNEQFF
size: many; D: TRBD2; V: TRBV12-3/TRBV12-4; J: TRBJ2-1; DNA: TGTGCCAGCAGTTCCTACCCCGGGACTAGCGACAATGAGCAGTTCTTC; CDR3: CASSSYPGTSDNEQFF
size: -; D: TRBD2; V: TRBV5-1; J: TRBJ2-3; DNA: TGCGCCAGCAGTGGTGAAATAGCGGGAGTTACAGATACGCAGTATTTT; CDR3: CASSGEIAGVTDTQYF
size: few; D: TRBD1; V: TRBV14; J: TRBJ2-1; DNA: TGTGCCAGCAGCCACCGAAGGGACAGAGATGAGCAGTTCTTC; CDR3: CASSHRRDRDEQFF
size: few; D: -; V: TRBV20-1; J: TRBJ1-3; DNA: TGCAGTGCCCAGGAGGGGGGCGAGAACACCATATATTTT; CDR3: CSAQEGGENTIYF
size: -; D: TRBD2; V: TRBV13; J: TRBJ2-1; DNA: TGTGCCAGCAGCTTACGTCGGACTAGCGGGGGCCATGAGCAGTTCTTC; CDR3: CASSLRRTSGGHEQFF
size: -; D: TRBD1; V: TRBV9; J: TRBJ1-4; DNA: TGTGCCAGCAGCCCTCATGAGACAGGGGGCGCAGGCTCAACTAATGAAAAACTGTTTTTT; CDR3: CASSPHETGGAGSTNEKLFF
size: -; D: -; V: TRBV11-2; J: TRBJ2-1; DNA: TGTGCCAGCAGCTTAGATTTGGGGGGCCGCGACGAGCAGTTCTTC; CDR3: CASSLDLGGRDEQFF
size: -; D: -; V: TRBV3-1; J: TRBJ2-3; DNA: TGTGCCAGCAGCCTGCGGCAGGGAACTATGGTAGATACGCAGTATTTT; CDR3: CASSLRQGTMVDTQYF
size: -; D: TRBD2; V: TRBV5-1; J: TRBJ2-6; DNA: TGCGCCAGCAGTCCGGGGGGTCCCGGGGCCAACGTCCTGACTTTC; CDR3: CASSPGGPGANVLTF
size: -; D: -; V: TRBV23-1; J: TRBJ2-4; DNA: TGCGCCAGCAGTCGGAGATCCTACGCCGCCAAAAACATTCAGTACTTC; CDR3: CASSRRSYAAKNIQYF
size: -; D: -; V: TRBV21-1; J: TRBJ2-5; DNA: TGTGCCAGCAGCAAGCTAAGGGGGAAGCCCCAAGAGACCCAGTACTTC; CDR3: CASSKLRGKPQETQYF
size: once; D: -; V: TRBV6-1; J: TRBJ2-5; DNA: TGTGCCAGCGGTATGGGTTGGCGCCAAGAGACCCAGTACTTC; CDR3: CASGMGWRQETQYF
size: few; D: -; V: TRBV12-3/TRBV12-4; J: TRBJ2-2; DNA: TGTGCCAGCAGTTTTAGGCCCAGGACCGGGGAGCTGTTTTTT; CDR3: CASSFRPRTGELFF
size: few; D: TRBD1; V: TRBV5-1; J: TRBJ1-1; DNA: TGCGCCAGCAGCGTCGTCCGGGACAGGAAAACTGAAGCTTTCTTT; CDR3: CASSVVRDRKTEAFF
size: many; D: TRBD1; V: TRBV7-9; J: TRBJ2-7; DNA: TGTGCCAGCAGCTTGAACAGGGGGCACGGCTACGAGCAGTACTTC; CDR3: CASSLNRGHGYEQYF
size: many; D: TRBD1; V: TRBV5-1; J: TRBJ2-2; DNA: TGCGCCAGCAGCATCGGTTGGGGACAGCGGAACACCGGGGAGCTGTTTTTT; CDR3: CASSIGWGQRNTGELFF
size: -; D: -; V: TRBV7-9; J: TRBJ2-1; DNA: TGTGCCAGCAGCTTAGCTAAAAACAATGAGCAGTTCTTC; CDR3: CASSLAKNNEQFF
size: -; D: -; V: TRBV5-1; J: TRBJ2-5; DNA: TGCGCCAGCAGCTCGGGACGGTGGTTCCAAGAGACCCAGTACTTC; CDR3: CASSSGRWFQETQYF
size: few; D: -; V: TRBV20-1; J: TRBJ1-3; DNA: TGCAGTGCTAGAGATTGGGTATCTGGAAACACCATATATTTT; CDR3: CSARDWVSGNTIYF
size: -; D: -; V: TRBV18; J: TRBJ2-1; DNA: TGTGCCAGCTCAGTTGACGGAAACAATGAGCAGTTCTTC; CDR3: CASSVDGNNEQFF
size: once; D: TRBD2; V: TRBV20-1; J: TRBJ2-3; DNA: TGCAGTGCTAGAGGTGGGGGGGTTCCCGGTACGCAGTATTTT; CDR3: CSARGGGVPGTQYF
size: -; D: TRBD2; V: TRBV29-1; J: TRBJ2-3; DNA: TGCAGCGTTTCCGGACTAGCGGGAGGCACAGATACGCAGTATTTT; CDR3: CSVSGLAGGTDTQYF
size: -; D: TRBD2; V: TRBV29-1; J: TRBJ2-5; DNA: TGCAGCGTTGAAGGGGGGACTAGCGCCAGAAAAGAGACCCAGTACTTC; CDR3: CSVEGGTSARKETQYF
size: many; D: TRBD2; V: TRBV29-1; J: TRBJ2-1; DNA: TGCAGCCTCCGGACTAGCGGAGCCCTTCGGAATGAGCAGTTCTTC; CDR3: CSLRTSGALRNEQFF
size: -; D: -; V: TRBV18; J: TRBJ2-5; DNA: TGTGCCAGCTCACCACCCGGACAGAACCAAGAGACCCAGTACTTC; CDR3: CASSPPGQNQETQYF
size: -; D: -; V: TRBV5-1; J: TRBJ1-6; DNA: TGCGCCAGCAGCATTGAAGGCCAGGGGATTTCACCCCTCCACTTT; CDR3: CASSIEGQGISPLHF
size: -; D: TRBD2; V: TRBV7-6; J: TRBJ2-2; DNA: TGTGCCAGCAGCTTAGGGACTAGCGGGATGTTGACCGGGGAGCTGTTTTTT; CDR3: CASSLGTSGMLTGELFF
size: -; D: TRBD1; V: TRBV12-3/TRBV12-4; J: TRBJ2-5; DNA: TGTGCCAGCAGCCCGGGACAGCCTTCTCAAGAGACCCAGTACTTC; CDR3: CASSPGQPSQETQYF
size: many; D: -; V: TRBV12-3/TRBV12-4; J: TRBJ2-3; DNA: TGTGCCAGCAGTTCGGGGGAGCGCTCAGATACGCAGTATTTT; CDR3: CASSSGERSDTQYF